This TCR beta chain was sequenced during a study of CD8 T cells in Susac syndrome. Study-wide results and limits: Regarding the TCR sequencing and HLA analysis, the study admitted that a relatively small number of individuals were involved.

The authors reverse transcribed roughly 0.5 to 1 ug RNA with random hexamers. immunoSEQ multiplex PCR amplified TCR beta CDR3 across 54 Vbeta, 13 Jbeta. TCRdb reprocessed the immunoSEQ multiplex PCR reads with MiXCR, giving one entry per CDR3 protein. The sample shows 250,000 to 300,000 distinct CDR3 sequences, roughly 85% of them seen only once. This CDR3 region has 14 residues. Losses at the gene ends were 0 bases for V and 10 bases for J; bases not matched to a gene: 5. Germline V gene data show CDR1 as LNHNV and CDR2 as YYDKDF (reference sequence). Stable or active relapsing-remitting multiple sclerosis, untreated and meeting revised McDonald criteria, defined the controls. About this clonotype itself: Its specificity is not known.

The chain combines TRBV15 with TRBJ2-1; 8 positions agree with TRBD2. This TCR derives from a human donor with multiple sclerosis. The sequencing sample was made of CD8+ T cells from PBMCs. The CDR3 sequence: CATSREGEREEQFF. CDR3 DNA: TGTGCCACCAGCAGAGAAGGGGAGCGGGAGGAGCAGTTCTTC.